The 26 T cell receptor beta chains below come from one sample, sequenced in a study of CD8+ T cells in alopecia areata. Reverse transcribed after extraction, RNA yielded cDNA as the sequencing template. Assay: immunoSEQ multiplex PCR; the TCRdb copy retains only in-frame clones and omits some. The table records around 140,000 clones, about three fifths of them present only once. This specimen consisted of CD4+ T cells sorted from blood, obtained at week 0. The receptor source for this set is a human donor with alopecia areata.

This rearrangement joins TRBV27 to TRBJ2-7, with 7 bases lining up with TRBD1. J was trimmed by 2 bases and V by 5 bases; bases with no gene match: 6. The CDR3 spans 14 residues. Germline assignment: CDR1 MNHEY and CDR2 SMNVEV (reference sequence). This CDR3 is CASSPPDRAYEQYF. For the CDR3, the DNA is TGTGCCAGCAGTCCCCCCGACAGGGCCTACGAGCAGTACTTC.

The J gene is TRBJ1-1, the V gene TRBV29-1; TRBD1 is a possible D gene (5 bases). Per germline, CDR1 SQVTM and CDR2 ANQGSEA. Trimming took 7 bases from V and 0 from J, leaving 12 bases between them. The length of the CDR3 is 13 residues. CDR3 sequence: CSEAGLLNTEAFF. As DNA, the CDR3 is TGCAGCGAAGCAGGGCTCCTGAACACTGAAGCTTTCTTT.

V gene TRBV30 combines with J gene TRBJ2-5; D is possibly TRBD1 or TRBD2 (7 bases each). The germline V gene has CDR1 GTSNPN and CDR2 SVGIG (reference sequence). The CDR3 runs 13 residues. V dropped 2 bases and J dropped 7 bases, with 14 bases sitting between them. The CDR3, as DNA: TGTGCCTGGAGTCCTACAGGGGAGGGGACCCAGTACTTC. Its translation: CAWSPTGEGTQYF.

The chain uses TRBV5-1 and TRBJ1-2, with 7 bases lining up with TRBD1. The CDR3 consists of 13 residues. The junction had 4 bases not matched to a gene; V was cut back by 4 bases and J by 4 bases. CDR1 is SGHRS and CDR2 is YFSETQ in the germline V gene. The CDR3 sequence: CASSPGTAYGYTF. The CDR3 bases are TGCGCCAGCAGCCCTGGGACAGCCTATGGCTACACCTTC.

This clone was seen a handful of times. The chain combines TRBV19 with TRBJ2-1; weak D call: TRBD1 (5 bases). This CDR3 is 13 amino acids long. Trimming pared 1 base from V and 6 bases from J, leaving 7 bases between. CDR1 is LNHDA and CDR2 is SQIVND in the germline V gene (reference sequence). The CDR3 nucleotides read TGTGCCAGTAGTATAGTAGGGGTCAATGAGCAGTTCTTC. This sequence encodes CASSIVGVNEQFF.

The chain is built from TRBV18 and TRBJ2-5; 10 bases agree with TRBD1. The CDR3 extends over 16 amino acids. Germline CDR1 KGHSH, CDR2 LQKENI. V dropped 3 bases and J dropped 5; count of bases not matched to a gene: 9. The CDR3 region has the DNA TGTGCCAGCTCACCTTCAACCGGGACAGGGGATGAGACCCAGTACTTC. It yields the protein CASSPSTGTGDETQYF.

This rearrangement joins TRBV5-1 to TRBJ2-5; 8 bases are a match to TRBD1. Looked up from germline, CDR1 is SGHRS and CDR2 is YFSETQ. The CDR3 extends over 14 amino acids. V lost 7 bases, J lost 1 base, and 6 bases stayed unmatched. In nucleotides, the CDR3 is TGCGCCAGCGGAACTACAGGGGGCCAAGAGACCCAGTACTTC. Its translation is CASGTTGGQETQYF.

This clone has a handful of counts. The rearrangement joins TRBV29-1 to TRBJ2-1; TRBD2 is a possible D gene (5 bases). The germline V gene encodes CDR1 SQVTM and CDR2 ANQGSEA. V dropped 4 bases and J dropped 7 bases, with 14 bases sitting between them. This CDR3 region has 13 residues. CDR3 sequence (DNA): TGCAGCGTTGGGTCCGGGCCGGGGAATGAGCAGTTCTTC. Its translation is CSVGSGPGNEQFF.

The chain combines TRBV5-4 with TRBJ1-6; 9 bases fit TRBD1. This CDR3 is built from 16 residues. V dropped 4 bases and J dropped 11; count of bases not matched to a gene: 13. Germline lookup yields CDR1 SGHNT and CDR2 YYREEE (reference sequence). The CDR3 reads CASSRESTGGVTPLHF. Here the CDR3 DNA reads TGTGCCAGCAGCCGGGAGTCGACAGGGGGTGTGACACCCCTCCACTTT.

This chain links TRBV27 with TRBJ1-5, with unresolved D. V lost 6 bases and J lost 1, with 10 bases in between. Germline assignment: CDR1 MNHEY and CDR2 SMNVEV (reference sequence). The CDR3 loop spans 14 amino acids. The CDR3 loop is CASSLRLSNQPQHF. In nucleotides, the CDR3 is TGTGCCAGCAGCCTTCGACTCAGCAATCAGCCCCAGCATTTT.

The chain is built from TRBV30 and TRBJ2-7; no definite D call. CDR1 is GTSNPN and CDR2 is SVGIG in the germline V gene (reference sequence). The CDR3 has 13 residues. V was cut by 0 bases and J by 3 bases, with 9 bases left in between. CDR3 sequence: CAWSVRAIYEQYF. DNA for the CDR3: TGTGCCTGGAGTGTACGGGCCATCTACGAGCAGTACTTC.

The chain joins TRBV30 to TRBJ1-1; 9 nucleotides align to TRBD1. The V segment lost 5 bases and the J segment 1 base; nucleotides outside the gene matches: 8. Germline values: CDR1 GTSNPN, CDR2 SVGIG (reference sequence). The CDR3 covers 15 residues. As DNA, the CDR3 is TGTGCCTGGTCTAGGGGACAGGGCTCGAACACTGAAGCTTTCTTT. Encoded protein: CAWSRGQGSNTEAFF. The full variable domain, in which reference TRBV30 and TRBJ1-1 provide the parts outside the CDR3, is SQTIHQWPATLVQPVGSPLSLECTVEGTSNPNLYWYRQAAGRGLQLLFYSVGIGQISSEVPQNLSASRPQDRQFILSSKKLLLSDSGFYLCAWSRGQGSNTEAFFGQGTRLTVV.

The chain uses TRBV29-1 and TRBJ2-6, with 8 nucleotides matching TRBD1. Trimming took 6 bases from V and 1 from J; bases not matched to a gene: 5. CDR1 is SQVTM, CDR2 ANQGSEA, per germline. The CDR3 loop spans 15 amino acids. The CDR3 DNA sequence: TGCAGCGTACAGGGGGTTGGGTCTGGGGCCAACGTCCTGACTTTC. It specifies CSVQGVGSGANVLTF.

This chain joins TRBV10-3 and TRBJ1-5; D gene uncertain. Trimming removed 0 bases from V and 1 base from J, with 10 bases in between. CDR3 length equals 16 residues. Germline assignment: CDR1 ENHRY and CDR2 SYGVKD. The CDR3 is CAISESKAASNQPQHF. The CDR3 DNA reads TGTGCCATCAGTGAGTCGAAGGCAGCGAGCAATCAGCCCCAGCATTTT.

This clone was counted between two and nine times. This chain links TRBV7-2 with TRBJ1-5, with a weak D call TRBD1 (6 bases). Germline CDR1 reads SGHTA; CDR2 reads FQGNSA. Trimming removed 5 bases at V and 2 bases at J, with 10 bases between. The CDR3 covers 14 residues. Written as DNA, the CDR3 is TGTGCCAGCAGCCCCCACAGGGGCAATCAGCCCCAGCATTTT. Its protein product is CASSPHRGNQPQHF.

This chain links TRBV5-1 with TRBJ2-7; 12 nucleotides agree with TRBD2. V was pared by 0 bases and J by 0 bases, with 1 base of the junction left unmatched. The CDR3 runs to 16 residues. CDR1 and CDR2 from the germline V gene are SGHRS and YFSETQ. CDR3 amino acids: CASSLELAGGSYEQYF. The CDR3 DNA is TGCGCCAGCAGCTTGGAACTAGCGGGGGGCTCCTACGAGCAGTACTTC. Together with reference TRBV5-1 and TRBJ2-7, the CDR3 gives the full variable domain: KAGVTQTPRYLIKTRGQQVTLSCSPISGHRSVSWYQQTPGQGLQFLFEYFSETQRNKGNFPGRFSGRQFSNSRSEMNVSTLELGDSALYLCASSLELAGGSYEQYFGPGTRLTVT.

The chain joins TRBV6-6 to TRBJ1-5; D call uncertain. Trimming removed 2 bases at V and 0 bases at J, with 11 bases between. Germline V gives CDR1 MNHNY, CDR2 SVGAGI (reference sequence). This CDR3 region has 16 residues. The CDR3 nucleotides read TGTGCCAGCAGTTACGGGCGCAGTTATAGCAATCAGCCCCAGCATTTT. Translated: CASSYGRSYSNQPQHF.

In this sample, this clone turned up a few times. V usage is TRBV30 and J usage is TRBJ2-4; 8 nucleotides agree with TRBD2. There are 15 residues in the CDR3. CDR1 and CDR2 from the germline V gene are GTSNPN and SVGIG (reference sequence). V lost 5 bases to trimming and J lost 5 bases; unmatched junction nucleotides: 11. For the CDR3, the DNA is TGTGCCTGGTCCCTCGGGGGGGGATCTCAAAACATTCAGTACTTC. Residues: CAWSLGGGSQNIQYF.

The chain uses TRBV7-2 and TRBJ2-3; the match to TRBD2 covers 9 bases. The germline V gene has CDR1 SGHTA and CDR2 FQGNSA. V gave up 1 base and J gave up 6 bases; unmatched junction bases: 8. The CDR3 spans 16 residues. CDR3 coding DNA: TGTGCCAGCAGCTTAGGGGCTAGCGGGGCGCAGGATACGCAGTATTTT. This gives the protein CASSLGASGAQDTQYF.

The chain recombines TRBV7-2 with TRBJ2-7; tentative D call: TRBD1 (6 bases). The CDR3 covers 16 residues. With 6 bases removed from V and 3 bases from J, the gap between germline ends came to 21 bases. Germline V gene data show CDR1 as SGHTA and CDR2 as FQGNSA. DNA of the CDR3: TGTGCCAGCAGTCGGGACATCAGCCTTACCAACTACGAGCAGTACTTC. Protein sequence: CASSRDISLTNYEQYF.

V and J are TRBV4-2 and TRBJ1-6, with D possibly matching TRBD1 (5 bases). The CDR3 totals 14 residues. Germline CDR1 and CDR2: LGHNA and YNFKEQ. V was clipped by 10 bases and J by 5 bases, with 15 bases between them. The CDR3 protein is CATNAGRDNSPLHF. CDR3 DNA sequence: TGTGCCACCAACGCAGGGAGGGATAATTCACCCCTCCACTTT.

Many counts were recorded for this clone. As DNA, the CDR3 is TGTGCCTGGGCAGGGTTGGACATTCAGTACTTC. It is translated as CAWAGLDIQYF. The chain has TRBV30 and TRBJ2-4; D may be TRBD1 (5 bases). The CDR3 is 11 amino acids. Germline V gene lookup returns CDR1 GTSNPN and CDR2 SVGIG (reference sequence). The germline V and J ends were trimmed by 5 bases and 8 bases, with 10 bases remaining between them.

The rearrangement links TRBV7-9 to TRBJ2-1; 10 bases line up with TRBD2. The germline CDR1 and CDR2 sequences are SEHNR and FQNEAQ (reference sequence). The CDR3 extends over 16 amino acids. The trim removed 6 bases at V and 2 bases at J, leaving 7 bases unmatched. CDR3 coding DNA: TGTGCCAGCAGTTTGCTAGCGGGGGCCGCCTACAATGAGCAGTTCTTC. As protein: CASSLLAGAAYNEQFF.

The V and J genes are TRBV2 and TRBJ2-7; D gene unclear. This CDR3 comprises 15 residues. Trimming stripped 3 bases from V and 1 base from J, with 13 bases between. The germline V gene encodes CDR1 SNHLY and CDR2 FYNNEI. The CDR3 reads CASSETGLISYEQYF. The CDR3 coding sequence is TGTGCCAGCAGTGAGACCGGGCTTATATCCTACGAGCAGTACTTC.

This chain joins TRBV29-1 and TRBJ1-2; D call uncertain. This CDR3 is built from 20 residues. Germline CDR1 SQVTM, CDR2 ANQGSEA. Trimming shortened V by 8 bases and J by 0 bases, and 34 bases separated the two germline ends. The CDR3 nucleotides are TGCAGCTGCCCGGCGAGGCAGGATAGGCTAAGCGGAAAGGCTAACTATGGCTACACCTTC. This translates into CSCPARQDRLSGKANYGYTF.

The chain recombines TRBV29-1 with TRBJ1-1; D might be TRBD1 (6 bases). This CDR3 spans 14 amino acids. The germline CDR1 and CDR2 sequences are SQVTM and ANQGSEA. With 6 bases removed from V and 1 base from J, the gap between germline ends came to 15 bases. The CDR3 reads CSVAQGSRNTEAFF. CDR3 DNA sequence: TGCAGCGTCGCACAGGGCTCCAGGAACACTGAAGCTTTCTTT.